The 8 T cell receptor beta chains presented below share a single source sample, sequenced in a study of cytomegalovirus exposure and HLA in healthy donors. Use of 60 Vbeta and 13 Jbeta primers characterized the PCR. The assay was immunoSEQ multiplex PCR, and TCRdb's table has in-frame clones only and misses some. The sample comprises over 150,000 clones, over 60% of which are singletons, and around 4.1% rests with the top ten. The specimen was PBMCs. The receptors were sampled from a woman between 40 and 55 years old in good health and CMV-seronegative.

The chain combines TRBV10-3 with TRBJ1-3; maybe TRBD1 (5 bases). Trimming took off 0 bases at V and 2 bases at J, with 14 bases between the two ends. CDR3 size: 17 residues. Germline loops: CDR1 ENHRY, CDR2 SYGVKD. CDR3 sequence: CAISESTRSGPGNTIYF. The CDR3, as DNA: TGTGCCATCAGTGAGTCGACTAGGTCAGGGCCTGGAAACACCATATATTTT.

The chain uses TRBV28 and TRBJ1-1; perhaps TRBD1 as D (6 bases). Deletions cut 7 bases from V and 5 bases from J, with 20 bases between. Germline-derived CDR1 and CDR2 are MDHEN and SYDVKM. The CDR3 totals 15 residues. CDR3 residues: CASKGGQALRTEAFF. The DNA for the CDR3 is TGTGCCAGCAAGGGGGGGCAGGCGTTGAGAACTGAAGCTTTCTTT.

This clone was seen many times. The genes are TRBV5-1 and TRBJ1-1; the D gene is possibly TRBD1 (5 bases). The CDR3 has 15 residues. Trimming removed 3 bases at V and 2 bases at J, with 14 bases between. Germline CDR1 and CDR2: SGHRS and YFSETQ. Here the CDR3 reads CASSSGLHTNTEAFF. The CDR3 region has the DNA TGCGCCAGCAGCTCGGGACTCCACACTAACACTGAAGCTTTCTTT.

The chain combines TRBV7-8 with TRBJ1-4; D is undetermined. The CDR3 is 17 amino acids. Looked up from germline, CDR1 is SGHVS and CDR2 is FQNEAQ. V dropped 6 bases and J dropped 5 bases, with 22 bases sitting between them. In nucleotides, the CDR3 is TGTGCCAGCAGTCCCCCCTATGAGGGCTTCTCAAATGAAAAACTGTTTTTT. It codes for CASSPPYEGFSNEKLFF.

V gene TRBV28 combines with J gene TRBJ1-2; 8 bases fit TRBD1. The junction had 2 bases not matched to a gene; V was cut back by 5 bases and J by 0 bases. CDR1 is MDHEN and CDR2 is SYDVKM in the germline V gene. CDR3 length equals 14 residues. The CDR3 region is CASSPTGANYGYTF. The DNA for the CDR3 is TGTGCCAGCAGTCCGACAGGGGCTAACTATGGCTACACCTTC.

This rearrangement joins TRBV7-8 to TRBJ2-3, with TRBD2 identical over 11 bases. The CDR3 runs 16 residues. CDR1 is SGHVS and CDR2 is FQNEAQ in the germline V gene. The ends lost 4 bases at V and 2 bases at J; junction bases unmatched: 5. CDR3 DNA: TGTGCCAGCAGCTCGACTAGCGGGGAGCCCACAGATACGCAGTATTTT. Translation: CASSSTSGEPTDTQYF.

The chain is built from TRBV11-2 and TRBJ2-2; the match to TRBD1 covers 9 bases. Germline V gene sequence: CDR1 SGHAT, CDR2 FQNNGV. Trimming removed 5 bases from V and 6 bases from J; junction bases left unmatched: 10. The CDR3 covers 16 residues. The CDR3 sequence is CASSHRTGAAAGELFF. CDR3 in DNA: TGTGCCAGCAGCCATAGGACAGGGGCGGCCGCCGGGGAGCTGTTTTTT.

The chain couples TRBV5-6 to TRBJ1-3; the D gene is possibly TRBD1 (5 bases). Trimming pared 4 bases from V and 0 bases from J, leaving 17 bases between. The CDR3 extends over 17 amino acids. Per germline, CDR1 SGHDT and CDR2 YYEEEE. CDR3 bases: TGTGCCAGCAGCGGAATCGGACAACCGGCCTCTGGAAACACCATATATTTT. It encodes CASSGIGQPASGNTIYF.